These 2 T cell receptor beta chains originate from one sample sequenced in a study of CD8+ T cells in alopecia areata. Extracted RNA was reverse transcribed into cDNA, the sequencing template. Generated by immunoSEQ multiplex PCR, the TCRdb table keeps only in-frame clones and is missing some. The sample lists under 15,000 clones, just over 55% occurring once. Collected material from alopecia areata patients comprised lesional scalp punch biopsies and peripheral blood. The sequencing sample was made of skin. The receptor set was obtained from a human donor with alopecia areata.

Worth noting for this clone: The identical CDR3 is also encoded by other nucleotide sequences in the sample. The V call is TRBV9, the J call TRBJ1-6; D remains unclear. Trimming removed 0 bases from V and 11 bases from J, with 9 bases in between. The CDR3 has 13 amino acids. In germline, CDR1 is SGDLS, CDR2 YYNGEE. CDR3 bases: TGTGCCAGCAGCGTAGCTGGATATCCACCCCTCCACTTT. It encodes CASSVAGYPPLHF.

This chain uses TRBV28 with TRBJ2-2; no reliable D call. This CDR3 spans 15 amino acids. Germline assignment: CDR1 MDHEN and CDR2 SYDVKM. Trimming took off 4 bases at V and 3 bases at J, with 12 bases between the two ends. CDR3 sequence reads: CASSSSGFYTGELFF. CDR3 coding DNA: TGTGCCAGCAGTTCCTCAGGCTTTTACACCGGGGAGCTGTTTTTT.